This T cell receptor (beta chain) stems from a study of cytomegalovirus exposure and HLA in healthy donors. The donors were part of the validation cohort of some 120 subjects. That cohort was separate from the first cohort, which comprised 700 or so subjects. To note about this clone: Its antigen is undetermined.

Sequencing used immunoSEQ multiplex PCR; TCRdb keeps in-frame clones, though not all of them. The repertoire has around 200,000 clones, about 81% of them found once; the top ten carry roughly 1.2%. Findings and limits, study-wide: Cytomegalovirus status was reportedly diagnosed by the classifier with high specificity and sensitivity. Overall, around 160 TCR beta chains were annotated as cytomegalovirus-associated. There were a few CMV-associated chains whose specificity for CMV antigens was confirmed in vitro.

Between the trimmed V and J ends, which lost 1 base and 1 base, there was a span of 16 bases. Germline V lookup: CDR1 MGHDK, CDR2 SYGVNS. The CDR3 spans 17 residues. The receptor's source is a woman in her twenties or thirties in good health and CMV-seronegative. Sequenced material: PBMCs. This chain links TRBV25-1 with TRBJ1-1; D is unclear. CDR3: CASSESTGVVGNTEAFF. CDR3 nucleotides: TGTGCCAGCAGTGAATCCACGGGTGTAGTAGGGAACACTGAAGCTTTCTTT.